A selection of T cell receptor beta chains follows, all from one sample in a study of shared clonotypes between healthy human individuals. Produced via immunoSEQ multiplex PCR; TCRdb's table is partial and in-frame only. The repertoire has nearly 2 million clones, about 94% of them found once; the top ten carry 1% to 1.5%. Sequences were obtained from naive CD8+ T cells sorted from blood. These receptors were obtained from a man aged 18 to 30 in good health. Both conserved end residues are part of each CDR3.

V | length | CDR3
TRBV4-1 | 16 | CASSQEPTGVNQPQHF
TRBV10-2 | 14 | CASRDLYSNQPQHF
TRBV7-9 | 14 | CASSATGVGWAQHF
TRBV15 | 12 | CATSSLNTEAFF
TRBV7-9 | 16 | CASKPEGGRSVTEAFF
TRBV9 | 12 | CASTGQGHGYTF
TRBV28 | 16 | CASRVTGGYPEETQYF
TRBV28 | 14 | CASSFTGGAYEQYF
TRBV5-1 | 13 | CASVGTGDYEQYF
TRBV6-6 | 11 | CASSDSYEQYF
TRBV30 | 14 | CAWSRGTGTGEQYF
TRBV5-1 | 15 | CASSLAGGDQETQYF
TRBV9 | 14 | CASSVEGLKETQYF
TRBV6-6 | 13 | CASSYGGRAEQYF
TRBV2 | 12 | CASSEKVGWFHF
TRBV5-4 | 17 | CASSSPSGTTGANVLTF
TRBV6-1 | 19 | CASSEEKRVGIGGTDTQYF
TRBV28 | 17 | CASSLPSLAVLNTEAFF
TRBV4-2 | 14 | CASSQDSGDDTQYF
TRBV6-6 | 15 | CASSYSNPDSYEQYF
TRBV19 | 15 | CASSIDLDSDTEAFF
TRBV7-9 | 18 | CASSNVAAAFSYNSPLHF
TRBV28 | 18 | CASSRGGTSPRTPYEQYF
TRBV9 | 16 | CASSVGTGIGANVLTF
TRBV19 | 15 | CASSISPGNINGYTF
TRBV7-9 | 16 | CASSPGPAGVTDTQYF
TRBV6-6 | 14 | CASSGGTGDQPQHF